This T cell receptor (beta chain) appears in the sequencing data of a study of T-cell reconstitution after alpha-beta-depleted transplantation in children. This clonotype turned up a few times. Its target is unknown. Overall study results and limits: Several patients had high TCRbeta diversity at day 60; it came from surviving recipient T cells and thymic progenitors. Expanded graft clones, several hundred of them, were reportedly the source of alpha-beta T cells about two months after transplant. T-cell counts and diversity at one year following transplant were attributed mainly to newly produced T cells.

CDR3 length: 15 residues. Trimming pared 3 bases from V and 0 bases from J, leaving 12 bases between. Per germline, CDR1 KGHSH and CDR2 LQKENI. Unique molecular identifiers were used to barcode this TCRbeta library. TCRdb re-called the PCR reads through MiXCR, storing one row per CDR3 protein. This sample has under 400,000 distinct CDR3 sequences, with approximately 23% found just once. The specimen comprised PBMCs, mostly from graft donor cells, sampled 180 days after TCRalphabeta/CD19-depleted stem cell transplant. The clonotype comes from a male patient under 18 who had a stem cell transplant for acute lymphoblastic leukemia, so the T cells may come from the graft donor. V and J are TRBV18 and TRBJ2-7, with TRBD1 as a possible D gene (6 bases). The CDR3 coding sequence is TGTGCCAGCTCACCCAGGGGCCCTCACTCCTACGAGCAGTACTTC. Its protein product is CASSPRGPHSYEQYF.